The clone carrying this T cell receptor (beta chain) was counted ten times or more. The data belong to a study of blood T cells in healthy people across ages. This CDR3 has 15 residues. From germline, CDR1 is KGHSH and CDR2 LQKENI. Trimming shortened V by 3 bases and J by 7 bases, and 16 bases separated the two germline ends. Next came a second PCR, run for about 6 to 11 cycles, which used a sample-barcoded 5' primer along with a J-beta primer mix. TCRdb re-analysed the 5' RACE reads in MiXCR, keeping a single row per CDR3 protein. The repertoire holds more than 800,000 distinct CDR3 sequences, with around 26% as singletons.

The chain couples TRBV18 to TRBJ2-1; no definite D call. The sample comprised blood. The source is a woman of 80 years or more in good health. CDR3 DNA sequence: TGTGCCAGCTCACCTCCCCAGAGGCCCGGGAATGAGCAGTTCTTC. This codes for CASSPPQRPGNEQFF.